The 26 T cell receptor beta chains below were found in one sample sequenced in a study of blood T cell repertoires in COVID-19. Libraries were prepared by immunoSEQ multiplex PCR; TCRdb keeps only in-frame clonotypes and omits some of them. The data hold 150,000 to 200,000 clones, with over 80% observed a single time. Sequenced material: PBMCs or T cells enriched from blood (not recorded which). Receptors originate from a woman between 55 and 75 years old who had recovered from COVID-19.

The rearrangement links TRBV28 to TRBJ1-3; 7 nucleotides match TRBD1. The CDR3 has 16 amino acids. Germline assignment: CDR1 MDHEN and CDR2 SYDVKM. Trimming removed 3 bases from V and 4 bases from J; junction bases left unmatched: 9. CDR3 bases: TGTGCCAGCAGTTTGGGGCCCAGGGGGAGCGGAAACACCATATATTTT. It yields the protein CASSLGPRGSGNTIYF.

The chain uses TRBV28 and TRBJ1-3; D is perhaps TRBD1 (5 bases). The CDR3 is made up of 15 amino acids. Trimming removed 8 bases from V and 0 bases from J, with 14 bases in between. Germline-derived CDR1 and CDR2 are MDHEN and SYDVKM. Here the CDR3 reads CASHGRGLSGNTIYF. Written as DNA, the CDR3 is TGTGCCAGCCACGGGCGGGGCCTCTCTGGAAACACCATATATTTT.

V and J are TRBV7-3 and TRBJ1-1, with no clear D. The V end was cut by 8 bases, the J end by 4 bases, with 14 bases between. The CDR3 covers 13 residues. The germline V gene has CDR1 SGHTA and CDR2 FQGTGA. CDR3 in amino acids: CASSLVRGTEAFF. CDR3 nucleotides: TGTGCCAGCTCCCTTGTTCGAGGCACTGAAGCTTTCTTT.

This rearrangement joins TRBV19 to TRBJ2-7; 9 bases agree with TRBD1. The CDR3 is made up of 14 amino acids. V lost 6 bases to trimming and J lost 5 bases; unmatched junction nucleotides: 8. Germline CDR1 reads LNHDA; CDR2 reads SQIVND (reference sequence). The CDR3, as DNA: TGTGCCAGTAGCACCTGGGACAGGGATCACGAGCAGTACTTC. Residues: CASSTWDRDHEQYF.

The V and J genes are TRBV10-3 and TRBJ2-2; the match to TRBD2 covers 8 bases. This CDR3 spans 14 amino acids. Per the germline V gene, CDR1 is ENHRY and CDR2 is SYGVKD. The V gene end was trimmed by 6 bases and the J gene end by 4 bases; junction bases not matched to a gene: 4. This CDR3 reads CAIRGSGVTGELFF. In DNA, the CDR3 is TGTGCCATCAGGGGTAGCGGGGTCACCGGGGAGCTGTTTTTT.

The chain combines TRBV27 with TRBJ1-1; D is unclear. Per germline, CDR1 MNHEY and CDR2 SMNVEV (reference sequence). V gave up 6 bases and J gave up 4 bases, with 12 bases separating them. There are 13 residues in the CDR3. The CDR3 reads CASRPGLGTEAFF. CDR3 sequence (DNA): TGTGCCAGCAGACCGGGTCTAGGCACTGAAGCTTTCTTT.

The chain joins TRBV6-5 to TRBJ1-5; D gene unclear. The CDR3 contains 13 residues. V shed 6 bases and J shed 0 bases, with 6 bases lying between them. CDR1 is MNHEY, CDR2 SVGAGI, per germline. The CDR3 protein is CASSAYSNQPQHF. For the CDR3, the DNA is TGTGCCAGCAGCGCCTATAGCAATCAGCCCCAGCATTTT.

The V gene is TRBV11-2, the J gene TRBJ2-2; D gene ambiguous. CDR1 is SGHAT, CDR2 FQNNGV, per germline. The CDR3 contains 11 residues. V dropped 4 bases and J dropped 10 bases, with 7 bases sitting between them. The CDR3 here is CASSSRPELFF. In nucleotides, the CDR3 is TGTGCCAGCAGCTCCCGTCCGGAGCTGTTTTTT.

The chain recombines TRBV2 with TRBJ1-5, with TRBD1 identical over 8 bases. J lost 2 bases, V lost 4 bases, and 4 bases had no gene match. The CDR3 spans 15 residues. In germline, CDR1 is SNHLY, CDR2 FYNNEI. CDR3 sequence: CASSGQGIGNQPQHF. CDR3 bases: TGTGCCAGCAGTGGACAGGGGATCGGCAATCAGCCCCAGCATTTT.

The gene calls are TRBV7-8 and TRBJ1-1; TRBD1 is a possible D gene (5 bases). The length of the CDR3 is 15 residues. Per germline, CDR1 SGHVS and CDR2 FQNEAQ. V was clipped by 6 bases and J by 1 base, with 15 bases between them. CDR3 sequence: CASSRRGGRNTEAFF. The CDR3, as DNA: TGTGCCAGCAGTCGACGGGGGGGGAGGAACACTGAAGCTTTCTTT.

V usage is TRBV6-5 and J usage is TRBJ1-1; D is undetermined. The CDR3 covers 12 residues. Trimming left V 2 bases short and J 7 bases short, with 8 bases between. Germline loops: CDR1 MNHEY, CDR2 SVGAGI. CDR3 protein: CASSYARIEAFF. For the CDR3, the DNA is TGTGCCAGCAGTTACGCCAGGATTGAAGCTTTCTTT.

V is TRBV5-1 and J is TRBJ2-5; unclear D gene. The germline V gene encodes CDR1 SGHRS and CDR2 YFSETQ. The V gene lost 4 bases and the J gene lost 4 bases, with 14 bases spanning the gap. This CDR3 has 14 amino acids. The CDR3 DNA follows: TGCGCCAGCAGCCCGTTAGTTGTTCCAGAGACCCAGTACTTC. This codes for CASSPLVVPETQYF.

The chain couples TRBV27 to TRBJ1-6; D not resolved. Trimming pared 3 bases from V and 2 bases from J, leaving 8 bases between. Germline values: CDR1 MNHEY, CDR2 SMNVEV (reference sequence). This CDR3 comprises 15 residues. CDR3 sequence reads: CASSLAQTYNSPLHF. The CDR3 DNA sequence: TGTGCCAGCAGTTTGGCACAGACCTATAATTCACCCCTCCACTTT.

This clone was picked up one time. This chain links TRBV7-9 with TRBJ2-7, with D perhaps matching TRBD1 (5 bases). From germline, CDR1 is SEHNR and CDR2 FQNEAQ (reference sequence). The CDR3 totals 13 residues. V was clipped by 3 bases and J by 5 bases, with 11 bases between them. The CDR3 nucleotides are TGTGCCAGCAGCTTGGAAGGGGCCCACGAGCAGTACTTC. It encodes CASSLEGAHEQYF.

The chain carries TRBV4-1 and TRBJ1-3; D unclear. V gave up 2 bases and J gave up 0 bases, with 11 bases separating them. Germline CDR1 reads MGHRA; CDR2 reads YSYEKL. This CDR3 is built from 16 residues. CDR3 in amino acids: CASSQWATTSGNTIYF. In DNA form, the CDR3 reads TGCGCCAGCAGCCAATGGGCCACCACCTCTGGAAACACCATATATTTT.

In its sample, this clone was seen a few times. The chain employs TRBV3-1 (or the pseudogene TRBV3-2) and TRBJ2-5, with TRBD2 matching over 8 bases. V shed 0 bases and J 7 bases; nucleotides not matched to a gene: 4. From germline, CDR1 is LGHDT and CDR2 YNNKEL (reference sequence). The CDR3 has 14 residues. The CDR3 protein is CASSQEAGASTQYF. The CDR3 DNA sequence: TGTGCCAGCAGCCAAGAAGCGGGGGCCTCGACCCAGTACTTC.

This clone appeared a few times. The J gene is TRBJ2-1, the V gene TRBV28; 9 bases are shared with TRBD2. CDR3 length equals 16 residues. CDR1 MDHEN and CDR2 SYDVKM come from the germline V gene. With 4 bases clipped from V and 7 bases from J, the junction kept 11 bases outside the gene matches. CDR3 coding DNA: TGTGCCAGCAGTTCTGCGTCGGCGGGAGGGAGGAATGAGCAGTTCTTC. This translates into CASSSASAGGRNEQFF.

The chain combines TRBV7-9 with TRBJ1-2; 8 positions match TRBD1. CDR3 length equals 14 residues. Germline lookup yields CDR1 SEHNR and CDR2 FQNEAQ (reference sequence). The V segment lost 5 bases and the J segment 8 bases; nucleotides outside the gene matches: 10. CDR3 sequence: CASSPGQGRGGYTF. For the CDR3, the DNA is TGTGCCAGCAGCCCCGGACAGGGCCGAGGCGGCTACACCTTC.

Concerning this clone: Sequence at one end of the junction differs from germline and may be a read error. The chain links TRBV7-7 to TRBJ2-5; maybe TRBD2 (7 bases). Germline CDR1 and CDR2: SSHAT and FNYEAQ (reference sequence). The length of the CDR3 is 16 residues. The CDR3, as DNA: TGTGCTAGCAGCTTGGGGGGCCAGCGGGGATTGGAGACCCAGTACTTC. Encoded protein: CASSLGGQRGLETQYF.

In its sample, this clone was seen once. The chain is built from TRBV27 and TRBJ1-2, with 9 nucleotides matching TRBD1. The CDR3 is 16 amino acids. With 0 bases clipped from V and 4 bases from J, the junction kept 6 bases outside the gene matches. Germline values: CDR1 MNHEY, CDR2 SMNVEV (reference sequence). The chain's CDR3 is CASSLSETGGIYGYTF. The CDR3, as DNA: TGTGCCAGCAGTTTATCGGAGACAGGGGGAATCTATGGCTACACCTTC.

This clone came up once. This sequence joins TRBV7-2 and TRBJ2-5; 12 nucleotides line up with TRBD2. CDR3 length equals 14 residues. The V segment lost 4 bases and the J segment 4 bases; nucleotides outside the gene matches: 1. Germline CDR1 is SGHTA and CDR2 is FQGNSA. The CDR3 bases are TGTGCCAGCAGCTGGGGACTAGCGGGAGAGACCCAGTACTTC. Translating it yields CASSWGLAGETQYF.

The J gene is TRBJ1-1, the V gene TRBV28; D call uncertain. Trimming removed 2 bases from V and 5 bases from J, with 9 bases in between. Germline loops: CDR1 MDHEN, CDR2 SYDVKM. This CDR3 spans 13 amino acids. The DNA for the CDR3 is TGTGCCAGCAGTTTAGACCCCGGGACTGAAGCTTTCTTT. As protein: CASSLDPGTEAFF.

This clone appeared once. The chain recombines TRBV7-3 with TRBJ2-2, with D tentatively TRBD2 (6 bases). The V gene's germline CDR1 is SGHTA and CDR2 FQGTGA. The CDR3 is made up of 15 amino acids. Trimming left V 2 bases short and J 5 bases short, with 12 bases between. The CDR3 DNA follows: TGTGCCAGCAGCTTATACGGCGCGGGGACCGGGGAGCTGTTTTTT. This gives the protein CASSLYGAGTGELFF.

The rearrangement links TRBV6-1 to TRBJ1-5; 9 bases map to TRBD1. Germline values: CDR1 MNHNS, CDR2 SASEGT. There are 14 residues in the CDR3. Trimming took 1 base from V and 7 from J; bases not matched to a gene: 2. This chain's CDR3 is CASSEGTGEQPQHF. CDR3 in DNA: TGTGCCAGCAGTGAAGGGACAGGGGAACAGCCCCAGCATTTT.

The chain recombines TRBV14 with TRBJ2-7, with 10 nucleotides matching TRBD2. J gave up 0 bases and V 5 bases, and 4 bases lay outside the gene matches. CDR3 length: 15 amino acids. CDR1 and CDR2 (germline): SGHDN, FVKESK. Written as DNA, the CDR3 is TGTGCCAGCAGCATGGGACTAGCGATCTCCTACGAGCAGTACTTC. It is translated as CASSMGLAISYEQYF.

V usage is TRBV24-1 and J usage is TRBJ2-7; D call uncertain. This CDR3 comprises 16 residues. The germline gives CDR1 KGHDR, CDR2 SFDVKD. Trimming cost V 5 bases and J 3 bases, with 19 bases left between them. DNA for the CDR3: TGTGCCACCAGTGTCGGTCTCCACGAGCGAGGCTACGAGCAGTACTTC. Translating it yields CATSVGLHERGYEQYF.